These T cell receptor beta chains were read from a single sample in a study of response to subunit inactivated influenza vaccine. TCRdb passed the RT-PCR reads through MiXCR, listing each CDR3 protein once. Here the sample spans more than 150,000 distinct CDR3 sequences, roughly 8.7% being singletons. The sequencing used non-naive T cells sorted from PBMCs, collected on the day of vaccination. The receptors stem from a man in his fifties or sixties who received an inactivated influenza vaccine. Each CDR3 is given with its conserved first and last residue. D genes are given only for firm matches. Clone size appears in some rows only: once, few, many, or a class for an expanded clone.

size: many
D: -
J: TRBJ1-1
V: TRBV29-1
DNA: TGCAGCGTTGAAGATCGAGGTGTACTGAACACTGAAGCTTTCTTT
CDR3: CSVEDRGVLNTEAFF

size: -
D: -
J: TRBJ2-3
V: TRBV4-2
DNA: TGTGCCAGCAGCCCGACCGGGCGGGGCTCGAAGGGTACAGATACGCAGTATTTT
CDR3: CASSPTGRGSKGTDTQYF

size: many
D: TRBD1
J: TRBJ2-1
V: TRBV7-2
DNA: TGTGCCAGCAGCTTAGGAGGGGGCTTGCAGTTCTTC
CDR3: CASSLGGGLQFF

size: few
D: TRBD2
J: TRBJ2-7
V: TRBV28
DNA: TGTGCCAGCAGGGCTAGCGGGGGGTCCTACGAGCAGTACTTC
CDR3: CASRASGGSYEQYF

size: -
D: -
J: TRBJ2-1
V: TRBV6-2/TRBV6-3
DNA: TGTGCCAGCAGTTACAATGACTTGGGGGTCTACAATGAGCAGTTCTTC
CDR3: CASSYNDLGVYNEQFF

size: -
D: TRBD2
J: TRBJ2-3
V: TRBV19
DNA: TGTGCCAGTAGTCCCCGTAGACTAGCGGGGGTCATCACAGATACGCAGTATTTT
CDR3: CASSPRRLAGVITDTQYF

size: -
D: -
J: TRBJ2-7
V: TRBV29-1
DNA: TGCAGCGTTGAACGGGACTACGAGCAGTACTTC
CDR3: CSVERDYEQYF

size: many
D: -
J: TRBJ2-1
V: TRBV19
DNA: TGTGCCAGTAGTAACCGGGGCGCCAAAAATGAGCAGTTCTTC
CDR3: CASSNRGAKNEQFF

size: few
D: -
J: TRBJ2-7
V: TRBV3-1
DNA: TGTGCCAGCAGCCAAGGCCGCTACGAGCAGTACTTC
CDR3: CASSQGRYEQYF

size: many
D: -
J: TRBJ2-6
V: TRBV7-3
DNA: TGTGCCAGCAGCCCGCCTGGGGCCAACGTCCTGACTTTC
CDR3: CASSPPGANVLTF

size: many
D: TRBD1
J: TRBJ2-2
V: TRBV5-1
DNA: TGCGCCAGCAGCCCGGACAGGGCGGGAAACACCGGGGAGCTGTTTTTT
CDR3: CASSPDRAGNTGELFF

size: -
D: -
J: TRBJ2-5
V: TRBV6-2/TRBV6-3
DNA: TGTGCCAGCAGTCATGGGACATTTAAGCAAGAGACCCAGTACTTC
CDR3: CASSHGTFKQETQYF

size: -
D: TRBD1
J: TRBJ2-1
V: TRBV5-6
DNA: TGTGCCAGCAGCTGGGACAGGGGCAATGAGCAGTTCTTC
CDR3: CASSWDRGNEQFF

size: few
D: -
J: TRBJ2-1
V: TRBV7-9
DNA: TGTGCCAGCAGCCATCCGGGACCCTCCTACAATGAGCAGTTCTTC
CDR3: CASSHPGPSYNEQFF

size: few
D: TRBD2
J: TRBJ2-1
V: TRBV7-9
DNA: TGTGCCAGCAGCTCGGTGTTTCTAGCGGGGGTCAATGAGCAGTTCTTC
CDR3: CASSSVFLAGVNEQFF

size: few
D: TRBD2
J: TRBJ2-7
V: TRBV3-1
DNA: TGTGCCAGCAGCCAAGATCGCGGGAGCCACGAGCAGTACTTC
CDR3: CASSQDRGSHEQYF

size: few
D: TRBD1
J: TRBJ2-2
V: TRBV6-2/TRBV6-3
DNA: TGTGCCAGCAGTTACCGGACAGGGACGGCCGGGGAGCTGTTTTTT
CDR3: CASSYRTGTAGELFF

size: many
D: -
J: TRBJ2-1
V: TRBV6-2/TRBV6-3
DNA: TGTGCCAGCAGTTACCCGGAGACTGGTGGTGGGCCTAATGAGCAGTTCTTC
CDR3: CASSYPETGGGPNEQFF

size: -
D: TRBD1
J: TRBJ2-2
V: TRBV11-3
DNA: TGTGCCAGCAGCCCCCCCCTTGGGACAGGGCCCGGGGAGCTGTTTTTT
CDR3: CASSPPLGTGPGELFF

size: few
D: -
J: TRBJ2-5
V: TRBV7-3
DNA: TGTGCCAGCAGCTTAACTCAGGGAGAGACCCAGTACTTC
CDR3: CASSLTQGETQYF

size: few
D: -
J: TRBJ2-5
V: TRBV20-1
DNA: TGCAGTGCTAGAGCCCCCCGTCTCCAAGAGACCCAGTACTTC
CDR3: CSARAPRLQETQYF

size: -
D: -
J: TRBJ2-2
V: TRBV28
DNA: TGTGCCAGCGCCACCGGGGAGCTGTTTTTT
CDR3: CASATGELFF

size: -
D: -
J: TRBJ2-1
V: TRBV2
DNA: TGTGCCAGCAGAGACCTACTAGATTACAATGAGCAGTTCTTC
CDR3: CASRDLLDYNEQFF

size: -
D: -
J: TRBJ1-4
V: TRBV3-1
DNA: TGTGCCAGCAGCCCAACTTCGGGTAGCGGTGAAAAACTGTTTTTT
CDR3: CASSPTSGSGEKLFF

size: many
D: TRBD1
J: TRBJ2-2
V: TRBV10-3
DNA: TGTGCCATCAGTGAGTCTGGGATGACAGGGACGAACACCGGGGAGCTGTTTTTT
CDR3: CAISESGMTGTNTGELFF

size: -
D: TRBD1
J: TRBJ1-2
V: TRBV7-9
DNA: TGTGCCAGCAGCTTGGGACAGGGGGCAAAAGGCTACACCTTC
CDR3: CASSLGQGAKGYTF

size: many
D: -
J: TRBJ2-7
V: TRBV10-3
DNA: TGTGCCACCCTCTCCCTCGGCTACGAGCAGTACTTC
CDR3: CATLSLGYEQYF

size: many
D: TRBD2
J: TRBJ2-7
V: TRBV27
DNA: TGTGCCAGCAGTGATAAGCTGACTAGCGGGGGAAGCTCCTACGAGCAGTACTTC
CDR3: CASSDKLTSGGSSYEQYF

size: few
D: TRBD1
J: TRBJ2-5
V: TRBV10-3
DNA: TGTGCCATCAGTGAGTCGACAGGGACCACAATGGAGACCCAGTACTTC
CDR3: CAISESTGTTMETQYF

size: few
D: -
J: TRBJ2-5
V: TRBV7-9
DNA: TGTGCCCTCGCCCCCCCGGAGACCCAGTACTTC
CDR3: CALAPPETQYF

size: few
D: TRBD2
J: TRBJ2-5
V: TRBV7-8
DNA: TGTGCCAGCAGCTTAAGCCCCCTAGCGGGGGGGCAAGAGACCCAGTACTTC
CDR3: CASSLSPLAGGQETQYF

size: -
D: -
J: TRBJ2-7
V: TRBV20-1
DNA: TGCAGTGCCAAGATTCAGCGGTTAGACTACGAGCAGTACTTC
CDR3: CSAKIQRLDYEQYF

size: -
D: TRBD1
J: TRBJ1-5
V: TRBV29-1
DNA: TGCAGCGTAGCCTCCGGGACAGGGCACAATCAGCCCCAGCATTTT
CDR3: CSVASGTGHNQPQHF

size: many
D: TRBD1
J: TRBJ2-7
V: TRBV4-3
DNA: TGCGCCAGCAGCCAAGGACAGGGGGCTTTGCAGTACTTC
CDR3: CASSQGQGALQYF

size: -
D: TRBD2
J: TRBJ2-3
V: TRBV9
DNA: TGTGCCAGCAGCGCAAATAGCGGGAGTCCAGATACGCAGTATTTT
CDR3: CASSANSGSPDTQYF

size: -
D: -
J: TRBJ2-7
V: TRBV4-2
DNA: TGTGCCAGCAGCGTCCCTGGGAGAGTCGACGAGCAGTACTTC
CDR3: CASSVPGRVDEQYF

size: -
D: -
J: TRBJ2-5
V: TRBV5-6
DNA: TGTGCCAGCAGCTTGGTTTCCGGACAGGGAGGGCGGGAGACCCAGTACTTC
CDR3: CASSLVSGQGGRETQYF

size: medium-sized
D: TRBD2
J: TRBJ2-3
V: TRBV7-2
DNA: TGTGCCAGCAGCTTGTCGCTAGCGGGGGGGCGTGGCACAGATACGCAGTATTTT
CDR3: CASSLSLAGGRGTDTQYF

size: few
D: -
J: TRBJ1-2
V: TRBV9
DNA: TGTGCCAGCAGCGCCCCGGAAAGGGGCAACTATGGCTACACCTTC
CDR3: CASSAPERGNYGYTF

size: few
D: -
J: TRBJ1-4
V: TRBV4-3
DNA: TGCGCCAGCAGCCAAGACCGACAGGAAAAACTGTTTTTT
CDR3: CASSQDRQEKLFF

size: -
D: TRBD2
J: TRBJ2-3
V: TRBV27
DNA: TGTGCCAGCAAAAGACTAGCGGGAGTAACTGGGACAGATACGCAGTATTTT
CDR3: CASKRLAGVTGTDTQYF

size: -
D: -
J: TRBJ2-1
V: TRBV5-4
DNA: TGTGCCAGCAGTTCCGACCTGATAAGCTCCTACAATGAGCAGTTCTTC
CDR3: CASSSDLISSYNEQFF

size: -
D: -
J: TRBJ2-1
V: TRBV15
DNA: TGTGCCACCAGCAGAACAGGGTATGGATCCTACAATGAGCAGTTCTTC
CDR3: CATSRTGYGSYNEQFF

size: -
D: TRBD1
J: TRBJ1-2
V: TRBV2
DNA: TGTGCCAGCAGTGAGTCACAGGGGATCTATGGCTACACCTTC
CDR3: CASSESQGIYGYTF

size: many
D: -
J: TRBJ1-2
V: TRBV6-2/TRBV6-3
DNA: TGTGCCAGCAGTTATAACTATGGCTACACCTTC
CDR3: CASSYNYGYTF